This is a list of T cell receptor beta chains from one sample in a study of CD8 T cells in Susac syndrome. TCRdb re-derived calls from the immunoSEQ multiplex PCR reads in MiXCR, one entry per CDR3 protein. The sample lists about 200,000 distinct CDR3 sequences, just under 95% occurring once. The sequenced sample consisted of CD4+ T cells from PBMCs. Receptors originate from a human donor with multiple sclerosis. The CDR3 runs from the conserved cysteine through the conserved F or W. A D gene is named only where the DNA matches it firmly. Clone size is stated in some rows and not others, as once, few, many or a class when expanded.

-,once,TRBV20-1,TRBJ2-5,TGCAGTGCTAGAGGCGCCCATCCAGAGACCCAGTACTTC,CSARGAHPETQYF
-,-,TRBV9,TRBJ2-3,TGTGCCAGCAGCGCCCGCGAGGGGGTAGATACGCAGTATTTT,CASSAREGVDTQYF
-,-,TRBV7-9,TRBJ1-1,TGTGCCAGCAGCCCCGTTGGCAGTACTGAAGCTTTCTTT,CASSPVGSTEAFF
TRBD1,-,TRBV12-3/TRBV12-4,TRBJ2-7,TGTGCCAGCAGCCCGACAGGGTTCCACGAGCAGTACTTC,CASSPTGFHEQYF
TRBD2,-,TRBV3-1,TRBJ2-3,TGTGCCAGCAGCCCAGCCGTAGCGGGGGGCGCAGATACGCAGTATTTT,CASSPAVAGGADTQYF
-,-,TRBV2,TRBJ2-5,TGTGCCAGCAGTAAGGGCGAGACCCAGTACTTC,CASSKGETQYF
-,-,TRBV30,TRBJ2-3,TGTGCCTGGGCGTGGGGGAGGCAAGGGACAGATACGCAGTATTTT,CAWAWGRQGTDTQYF
-,-,TRBV12-3/TRBV12-4,TRBJ2-5,TGTGCCAGCAGTTTAGGGGGGCAGGAAGAGACCCAGTACTTC,CASSLGGQEETQYF
-,-,TRBV6-2/TRBV6-3,TRBJ1-5,TGTGCCAGCACGGGACACGGTAGCAATCAGCCCCAGCATTTT,CASTGHGSNQPQHF
-,-,TRBV9,TRBJ2-3,TGTGCCAGCAGCGTAGGAGCCATAAGCACAGATACGCAGTATTTT,CASSVGAISTDTQYF
TRBD1,-,TRBV3-1,TRBJ1-1,TGTGCCAGCAGCCAAGAAACAGGGGGTCCCAACACTGAAGCTTTCTTT,CASSQETGGPNTEAFF
TRBD1,-,TRBV18,TRBJ1-1,TGTGCCAGCTCTCGACCAGGGACAGTGAACACTGAAGCTTTCTTT,CASSRPGTVNTEAFF
-,-,TRBV9,TRBJ1-1,TGTGCCAGCAGCGTAGGCGCCGCAGCCCCCATGAACACTGAAGCTTTCTTT,CASSVGAAAPMNTEAFF
-,-,TRBV7-9,TRBJ1-1,TGTGCCAGCAGCCAGGACCTAGGTGAAGCTTTCTTT,CASSQDLGEAFF
-,-,TRBV9,TRBJ1-1,TGTGCCAGCAGCGCGGACAGTTTGAACACTGAAGCTTTCTTT,CASSADSLNTEAFF
TRBD1,-,TRBV2,TRBJ2-1,TGTGCCGAACAGGGGGATGAGCAGTTCTTC,CAEQGDEQFF
-,-,TRBV30,TRBJ1-5,TGTGCCTGGAGTGTACTCGGGCAGGGTCAACAGCCCCAGCATTTT,CAWSVLGQGQQPQHF
TRBD1,-,TRBV29-1,TRBJ1-5,TGCAGCGTCGCGCCCGGGACAGGGAGGGATCAGCCCCAGCATTTT,CSVAPGTGRDQPQHF
-,-,TRBV10-3,TRBJ2-6,TGTGCCATCAGTGAGTCGCCGTTCTCTGGGGCCAACGTCCTGACTTTC,CAISESPFSGANVLTF
-,-,TRBV9,TRBJ2-3,TGTGCCAGCAGCGTAGCACAGGGCACAGATACGCAGTATTTT,CASSVAQGTDTQYF
-,-,TRBV30,TRBJ2-3,TGTGCCTGGAGTGCCCAAAGCACAGATACGCAGTATTTT,CAWSAQSTDTQYF
-,-,TRBV12-3/TRBV12-4,TRBJ2-5,TGTGCCAGCAGTTTAAGGTCTCCCCAGATGCAAGAGACCCAGTACTTC,CASSLRSPQMQETQYF
-,-,TRBV30,TRBJ2-2,TGTGCCTGGAGTGTACCTTATAGACTCCCGCAGACCGGGGAGCTGTTTTTT,CAWSVPYRLPQTGELFF
TRBD1,-,TRBV29-1,TRBJ2-7,TGCAGCGTGAGGTCGACAGGGGGCAGCTACGAGCAGTACTTC,CSVRSTGGSYEQYF
-,-,TRBV19,TRBJ1-5,TGTGCCAGTAGGGGAGGAACTCGAAGCAATCAGCCCCAGCATTTT,CASRGGTRSNQPQHF
-,once,TRBV9,TRBJ2-3,TGTGCCAGCAGCGTAGTTTCCCTTCGGGATACGCAGTATTTT,CASSVVSLRDTQYF